The next 20 T cell receptor beta chains were all read from a single sample in a study of cytomegalovirus exposure and HLA in healthy donors. Primers for the PCR totalled 60 Vbeta and 13 Jbeta. The repertoire was sequenced with immunoSEQ multiplex PCR; TCRdb's copy has only in-frame clones and lacks some. The table shows about 110,000 clones, with roughly 85% occurring only once. Source material: PBMCs. Receptors originate from a woman in her thirties or forties in good health and CMV-seronegative.

The chain couples TRBV4-3 to TRBJ2-7; 11 nucleotides line up with TRBD2. CDR3 size: 16 residues. The V gene's germline CDR1 is LGHNA and CDR2 YSLEER. V was clipped by 1 base and J by 3 bases; unmatched bases: 5. The CDR3 is CASSQGSTSGVYEQYF. Here the CDR3 DNA reads TGCGCCAGCAGCCAAGGGTCGACTAGCGGGGTCTACGAGCAGTACTTC.

The CDR3 loop is CASSTPPGQTRRRHGYTF. The CDR3 nucleotides read TGTGCCAGTAGTACCCCGCCAGGGCAGACCAGGCGCCGCCATGGCTACACCTTC. The chain recombines TRBV19 with TRBJ1-2, with a weak D call TRBD1 (5 bases). This CDR3 is 18 amino acids long. Between the trimmed V and J ends, which lost 4 bases and 6 bases, there was a span of 27 bases. Germline V lookup: CDR1 LNHDA, CDR2 SQIVND (reference sequence).

The rearrangement links TRBV5-8 to TRBJ1-5; D perhaps matches TRBD1 (6 bases). V was shortened by 4 bases and J by 0 bases, with 11 bases between the two germline ends. The CDR3 sequence is 15 residues long. Per the germline V gene, CDR1 is SGHTS and CDR2 is YDEGEE. The chain's CDR3 is CASSMGHSSNQPQHF. In DNA, the CDR3 is TGTGCCAGCAGCATGGGACATAGTAGCAATCAGCCCCAGCATTTT. Looking up the rest from reference TRBV5-8 and TRBJ1-5 gives the full variable domain: EAGVTQSPTHLIKTRGQQATLRCSPISGHTSVYWYQQALGLGLQFLLWYDEGEERNRGNFPPRFSGRQFPNYSSELNVNALELEDSALYLCASSMGHSSNQPQHFGDGTRLSIL.

V is TRBV19 and J is TRBJ2-3, with TRBD2 matching over 8 bases. V dropped 5 bases and J dropped 8; count of bases not matched to a gene: 9. The CDR3 consists of 14 residues. Germline V gives CDR1 LNHDA, CDR2 SQIVND (reference sequence). CDR3 protein: CASSRSGVQGTQYF. CDR3 in DNA: TGTGCCAGTAGTCGTAGCGGGGTACAGGGTACGCAGTATTTT.

This clone showed up just a few times. The rearrangement links TRBV13 to TRBJ2-1; a weak D match, TRBD2 (5 bases). The CDR3 is 13 amino acids. Looked up from germline, CDR1 is PRHDT and CDR2 is FYEKMQ (reference sequence). V was shortened by 0 bases and J by 9 bases, with 9 bases between the two germline ends. In DNA, the CDR3 is TGTGCCAGCAGCTTAGGCAACCGGGGTGAGCAGTTCTTC. Translated: CASSLGNRGEQFF.

This chain connects TRBV7-6 to TRBJ2-2; D possibly corresponds to TRBD2 (6 bases). The CDR3 has 14 residues. Per the germline V gene, CDR1 is SGHVS and CDR2 is FNYEAQ. V lost 1 base and J lost 8, with 11 bases in between. CDR3 sequence: CASSLEEGLGELFF. CDR3 bases: TGTGCCAGCAGCTTAGAGGAGGGCCTTGGGGAGCTGTTTTTT. The variable domain in full, completed from reference TRBV7-6 and TRBJ2-2, reads GAGVSQSPRYKVTKRGQDVALRCDPISGHVSLYWYRQALGQGPEFLTYFNYEAQQDKSGLPNDRFSAERPEGSISTLTIQRTEQRDSAMYRCASSLEEGLGELFFGEGSRLTVL.

This clone has a handful of counts. At one end the junction does not follow the germline gene, possibly because of a read error. This chain connects TRBV10-3 to TRBJ1-2; 10 nucleotides line up with TRBD1. The V gene's germline CDR1 is ENHRY and CDR2 SYGVKD. The length of the CDR3 is 15 residues. The CDR3 nucleotides read TGTGCCAGCAGTTTAAGGGGACAGGGGAGCTATGGCTACACCTTC. It specifies CASSLRGQGSYGYTF.

The chain is built from TRBV5-6 and TRBJ1-5; 9 nucleotides agree with TRBD1. V dropped 1 base and J dropped 4; count of bases not matched to a gene: 6. CDR3 length equals 16 residues. The germline gives CDR1 SGHDT, CDR2 YYEEEE. Written as DNA, the CDR3 is TGTGCCAGCAGCTTGTTTGGGGACAGGGATAATCAGCCCCAGCATTTT. It yields the protein CASSLFGDRDNQPQHF.

This clone came up a few times. This chain joins TRBV29-1 and TRBJ1-4; D is undetermined. The germline V gene has CDR1 SQVTM and CDR2 ANQGSEA. CDR3 length: 16 residues. Between the trimmed V and J ends, which lost 0 bases and 0 bases, there was a span of 11 bases. CDR3 nucleotides: TGCAGCGTTGAAGATCCGGCACAGTCAACTAATGAAAAACTGTTTTTT. Translation gives CSVEDPAQSTNEKLFF.

The V and J genes are TRBV7-9 and TRBJ2-7; D gene ambiguous. The V gene lost 1 base and the J gene lost 5 bases, with 6 bases spanning the gap. Looked up from germline, CDR1 is SEHNR and CDR2 is FQNEAQ (reference sequence). The CDR3 sequence is 12 residues long. Written as DNA, the CDR3 is TGTGCCAGCAGCTTAGACAGAAACGAGCAGTACTTC. This codes for CASSLDRNEQYF.

V gene TRBV30 combines with J gene TRBJ2-5; the D gene is possibly TRBD1 (7 bases). The V end was cut by 0 bases, the J end by 0 bases, with 11 bases between. The CDR3 runs 15 residues. Per germline, CDR1 GTSNPN and CDR2 SVGIG (reference sequence). DNA for the CDR3: TGTGCCTGGAGTGTTGGGGGGACAGACCAAGAGACCCAGTACTTC. It specifies CAWSVGGTDQETQYF.

The rearrangement uses TRBV4-2 and TRBJ1-4, with D possibly matching TRBD1 (6 bases). V lost 6 bases to trimming and J lost 0 bases, with 14 bases between them. Germline CDR1 reads LGHNA; CDR2 reads YNFKEQ. The CDR3 has 16 amino acids. The CDR3 DNA reads TGTGCCAGCAGATCGACACAGGGCGCAACTAATGAAAAACTGTTTTTT. It encodes CASRSTQGATNEKLFF.

This clone was seen only a few times. The CDR3: CASSEFFSGSPNEQFF. The CDR3 coding sequence is TGTGCCAGCAGTGAATTTTTTAGCGGGAGCCCCAATGAGCAGTTCTTC. The chain is built from TRBV6-1 and TRBJ2-1, with TRBD2 identical over 9 bases. In germline, CDR1 is MNHNS, CDR2 SASEGT. This CDR3 has 16 amino acids. Losses at the gene ends were 2 bases for V and 6 bases for J; bases not matched to a gene: 8.

This clone has only one observation. The V and J genes are TRBV28 and TRBJ2-7, with D perhaps matching TRBD1 (6 bases). Germline CDR1 MDHEN, CDR2 SYDVKM. The CDR3 totals 16 residues. V was pared by 5 bases and J by 4 bases, with 21 bases between. CDR3 bases: TGTGCCAGCAGTCCAGGTCCCCGGGACAACGTTTACGAGCAGTACTTC. Protein: CASSPGPRDNVYEQYF.

The sample holds a few counts of this clone. The rearrangement joins TRBV7-9 to TRBJ2-2, with D perhaps matching TRBD1 (6 bases). The CDR3 extends over 15 amino acids. V was clipped by 8 bases and J by 6 bases, with 19 bases between them. Germline lookup yields CDR1 SEHNR and CDR2 FQNEAQ (reference sequence). The CDR3 is CASRLIGGKSGELFF. The CDR3, as DNA: TGTGCCAGCCGGCTTATAGGGGGAAAGTCCGGGGAGCTGTTTTTT.

The chain employs TRBV5-1 and TRBJ1-3; 11 bases match TRBD1. Germline CDR1 and CDR2: SGHRS and YFSETQ. V lost 0 bases to trimming and J lost 4 bases; unmatched junction nucleotides: 3. The CDR3 consists of 16 residues. The CDR3 loop reads CASSLGDRGSGNTIYF. In DNA form, the CDR3 reads TGCGCCAGCAGCTTGGGGGACAGGGGGTCCGGAAACACCATATATTTT.

The rearrangement joins TRBV5-4 to TRBJ1-2; the match to TRBD1 covers 10 bases. V lost 0 bases to trimming and J lost 4 bases; unmatched junction nucleotides: 9. The V gene's germline CDR1 is SGHNT and CDR2 YYREEE (reference sequence). This CDR3 region has 17 residues. CDR3: CASSLGQGAQASYGYTF. In nucleotides, the CDR3 is TGTGCCAGCAGCTTGGGACAGGGGGCGCAAGCGTCCTATGGCTACACCTTC.

J is TRBJ2-7 and V is TRBV27; D is perhaps TRBD2 (5 bases). The CDR3 spans 13 residues. With 6 bases removed from V and 5 bases from J, the gap between germline ends came to 14 bases. CDR1 and CDR2 from the germline V gene are MNHEY and SMNVEV (reference sequence). The CDR3 loop is CASRKLGSDEQYF. The CDR3 DNA is TGTGCCAGCAGAAAGCTGGGGAGCGACGAGCAGTACTTC.

The CDR3, as DNA: TGCAGCGTCACAGGGAAGGGGGTCCATACGCAGTATTTT. Translated, it gives CSVTGKGVHTQYF. The gene calls are TRBV29-1 and TRBJ2-3, with a tentative D call TRBD1 (6 bases). The V end was cut by 6 bases, the J end by 7 bases, with 17 bases between. The CDR3 has 13 residues. Germline CDR1 and CDR2: SQVTM and ANQGSEA.

J is TRBJ1-3 and V is TRBV11-2; D gene uncertain. CDR3 size: 11 residues. Looked up from germline, CDR1 is SGHAT and CDR2 is FQNNGV. Trimming removed 4 bases from V and 4 bases from J, with 2 bases in between. CDR3 protein: CASSSGNTIYF. In DNA form, the CDR3 reads TGTGCCAGCAGCTCGGGAAACACCATATATTTT.